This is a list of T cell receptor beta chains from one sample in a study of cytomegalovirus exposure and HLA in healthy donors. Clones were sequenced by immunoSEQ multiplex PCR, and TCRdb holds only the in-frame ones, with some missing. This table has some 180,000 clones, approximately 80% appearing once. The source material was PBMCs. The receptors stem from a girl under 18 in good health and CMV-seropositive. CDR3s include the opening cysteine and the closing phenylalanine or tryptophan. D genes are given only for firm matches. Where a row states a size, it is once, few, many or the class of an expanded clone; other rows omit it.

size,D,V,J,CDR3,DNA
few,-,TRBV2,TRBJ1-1,CASSEVQGSTTEAFF,TGTGCCAGCAGTGAAGTACAGGGTTCGACCACTGAAGCTTTCTTT
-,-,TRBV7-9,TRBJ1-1,CASSPSGGLNTEAFF,TGTGCCAGCAGCCCCTCGGGAGGATTGAACACTGAAGCTTTCTTT
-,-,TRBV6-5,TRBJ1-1,CASKSGVASEAFF,TGTGCCAGCAAGTCCGGGGTAGCTTCTGAAGCTTTCTTT
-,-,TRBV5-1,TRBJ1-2,CASSLGRDYGYTF,TGCGCCAGCAGCTTGGGACGGGACTATGGCTACACCTTC
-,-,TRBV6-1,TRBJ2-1,CASSPVLDAYNEQFF,TGTGCCAGCAGTCCGGTACTAGACGCCTACAATGAGCAGTTCTTC
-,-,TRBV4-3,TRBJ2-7,CASSQDVPAYEQYF,TGCGCCAGCAGCCAAGATGTCCCAGCCTACGAGCAGTACTTC
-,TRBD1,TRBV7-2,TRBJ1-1,CASSRKGQSNTEAFF,TGTGCCAGCAGCCGAAAGGGACAGTCGAACACTGAAGCCTTCTTT
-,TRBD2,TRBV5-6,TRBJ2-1,CASSLEASGGKYNEQFF,TGTGCCAGCAGCTTGGAGGCTAGCGGGGGGAAGTACAATGAGCAGTTCTTC
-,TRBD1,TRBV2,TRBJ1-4,CASRDRFTNEKLFF,TGTGCCAGCAGGGACAGGTTTACTAATGAAAAACTGTTTTTT
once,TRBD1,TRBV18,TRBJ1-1,CASSPQPAGQSHTEAFF,TGTGCCAGCTCCCCTCAACCTGCGGGACAGTCCCACACTGAAGCTTTCTTT
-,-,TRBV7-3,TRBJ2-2,CASSTGTGELFF,TGTGCCAGCAGCACAGGGACCGGGGAGCTGTTTTTT
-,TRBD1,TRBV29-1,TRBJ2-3,CSVRDSRTDTQYF,TGCAGCGTTCGGGACAGCCGCACAGATACGCAGTATTTT
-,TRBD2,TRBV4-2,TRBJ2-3,CASRNLPGLAGTSTDTQYF,TGTGCCAGCAGGAATTTACCGGGACTAGCGGGGACTAGCACAGATACGCAGTATTTT
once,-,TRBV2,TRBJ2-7,CASSAQAQKPYEQYF,TGTGCCAGCAGTGCCCAGGCACAAAAGCCCTACGAGCAGTACTTC
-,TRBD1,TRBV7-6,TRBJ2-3,CASSQDRVTDTQYF,TGTGCCAGCAGCCAGGACAGGGTCACAGATACGCAGTATTTT
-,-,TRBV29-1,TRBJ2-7,CSVVFGESYEQYF,TGCAGCGTTGTGTTCGGGGAGTCCTACGAGCAGTACTTC
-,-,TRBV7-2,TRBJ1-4,CASSTRPGAANEKLFF,TGTGCCAGCAGCACGCGACCAGGGGCAGCTAATGAAAAACTGTTTTTT
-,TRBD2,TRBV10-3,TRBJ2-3,CAISREASGTDTQYF,TGTGCCATCTCGAGAGAGGCTAGCGGGACAGATACGCAGTATTTT
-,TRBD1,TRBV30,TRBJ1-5,CAWSVGQVNQPQHF,TGTGCCTGGAGTGTAGGACAGGTTAATCAGCCCCAGCATTTT
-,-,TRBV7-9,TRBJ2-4,CASSLGSNSLAKNIQYF,TGTGCCAGCAGCTTAGGATCTAATTCCCTAGCCAAAAACATTCAGTACTTC
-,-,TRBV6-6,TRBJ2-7,CASSYSRPEIYEQYF,TGTGCCAGCAGTTACTCGCGGCCCGAAATCTACGAGCAGTACTTC
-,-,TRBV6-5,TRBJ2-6,CASRLGRVWANVLTF,TGTGCCAGCAGACTAGGACGGGTCTGGGCCAACGTCCTGACTTTC
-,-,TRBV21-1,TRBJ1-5,CASRKQGQPHSNQPQHF,TGTGCCAGCCGGAAACAGGGTCAACCGCATAGCAATCAGCCCCAGCATTTT
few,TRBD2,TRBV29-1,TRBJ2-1,CSAGLAGNEQFF,TGCAGCGCAGGACTAGCGGGGAATGAGCAGTTCTTC
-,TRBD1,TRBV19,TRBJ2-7,CASSIGDRPHEQYF,TGTGCCAGTAGTATAGGGGACAGACCCCACGAGCAGTACTTC
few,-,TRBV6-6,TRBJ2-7,CASSYVAVSYEQYF,TGTGCCAGCAGTTACGTAGCGGTATCCTACGAGCAGTACTTC
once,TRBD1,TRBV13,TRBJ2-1,CASSYRDREFF,TGTGCCAGCAGCTACCGGGACAGGGAGTTCTTC
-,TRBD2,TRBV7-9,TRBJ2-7,CASSLVGLGSYEQYF,TGTGCCAGCAGCTTAGTAGGACTAGGTTCCTACGAGCAGTACTTC
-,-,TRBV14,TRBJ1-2,CASSQSSENYGYTF,TGTGCCAGCAGCCAATCGAGCGAGAACTATGGCTACACCTTC
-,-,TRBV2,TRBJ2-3,CASRPQTSADTQYF,TGTGCCAGCAGACCCCAGACGAGCGCAGATACGCAGTATTTT
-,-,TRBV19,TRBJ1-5,CASSTDRLNQPQHF,TGTGCCAGTAGTACCGACAGGCTCAATCAGCCCCAGCATTTT
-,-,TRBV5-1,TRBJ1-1,CASSSTYMNTEAFF,TGCGCCAGCAGCTCGACTTATATGAACACTGAAGCTTTCTTT
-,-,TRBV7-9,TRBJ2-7,CASRVRGSYEQYF,TGTGCCAGCAGAGTGCGGGGTTCCTACGAGCAGTACTTC
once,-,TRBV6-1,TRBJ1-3,CASSEEYWSNTIYF,TGTGCCAGCAGTGAAGAGTACTGGTCGAACACCATATATTTT
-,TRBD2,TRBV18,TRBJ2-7,CASSPRTSGHSSYEQYF,TGTGCCAGCTCACCACGTACTAGCGGGCATAGCTCCTACGAGCAGTACTTC
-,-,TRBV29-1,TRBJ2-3,CSVATVATGTDTQYF,TGCAGCGTTGCGACGGTAGCGACCGGCACAGATACGCAGTATTTT
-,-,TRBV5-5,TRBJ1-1,CASSLMFAGEAEAFF,TGTGCCAGCAGCTTGATGTTTGCCGGGGAGGCTGAAGCTTTCTTT
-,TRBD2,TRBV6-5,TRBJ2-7,CASRSGQREGREQYF,TGTGCCAGCAGGAGTGGACAGCGGGAGGGCCGGGAGCAGTACTTC
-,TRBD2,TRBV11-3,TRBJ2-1,CASSPGLATTNEQFF,TGTGCCAGCAGCCCCGGACTAGCGACCACGAATGAGCAGTTCTTC
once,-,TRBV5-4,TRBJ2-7,CASSQDSLVNEQYF,TGTGCCAGCAGCCAGGACAGTCTTGTGAACGAGCAGTACTTC
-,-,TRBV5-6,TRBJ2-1,CASSLSGVYNEQFF,TGTGCCAGCAGTCTCTCGGGGGTCTACAATGAGCAGTTCTTC